The source of this T cell receptor beta chain is a study of shared clonotypes between healthy human individuals. Study-level information: Those who served as donors were a couple of women and three men between the ages of 18 and 49. Study conclusions and caveats: Clonotypes shared by all four sorted-subset donors had higher generation probabilities than non-shared clonotypes. Naive subsets generally exceeded memory subsets in estimated richness.

The germline gives CDR1 SGHRS, CDR2 YFSETQ. This CDR3 comprises 16 residues. The J segment lost 6 bases and the V segment lost 4 bases, leaving 10 bases of the junction unmatched. Naive CD8 cells lacked CD45RO and underwent positive selection for CCR7, leaving out terminally differentiated effector memory CD45RA+ cells. Of note for this clone: Antigen unknown.

Sorted-subset replicate PCRs used about 180 ng DNA, 25,000 to 30,000 T cell genomes. Profiling relied on immunoSEQ multiplex PCR, and the TCRdb table lists in-frame clones only, not all of them. Among 1.5 million to 2.5 million clones, about 95% were seen once, and the ten largest hold more than 0.9%. The sequencing sample was made of naive CD8+ T cells sorted from blood. V and J are TRBV5-1 and TRBJ2-2; 9 nucleotides line up with TRBD2. This TCR derives from a man aged 18 to 29 in good health. This CDR3 reads CASSPSQREAAGELFF. The CDR3 DNA reads as TGCGCCAGCAGCCCGTCCCAGCGGGAGGCGGCCGGGGAGCTGTTTTTT.